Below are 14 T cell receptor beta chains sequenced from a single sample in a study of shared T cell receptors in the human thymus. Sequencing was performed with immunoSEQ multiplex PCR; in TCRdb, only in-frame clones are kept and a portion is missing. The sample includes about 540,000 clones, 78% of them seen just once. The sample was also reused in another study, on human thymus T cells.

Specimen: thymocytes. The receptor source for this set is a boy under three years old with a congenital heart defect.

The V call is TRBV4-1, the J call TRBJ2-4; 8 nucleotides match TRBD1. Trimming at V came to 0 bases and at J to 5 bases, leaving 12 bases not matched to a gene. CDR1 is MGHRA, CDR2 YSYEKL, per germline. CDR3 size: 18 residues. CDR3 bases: TGCGCCAGCAGCCAAGAGCCCCCCACAGGGGGAAGAGAAAACATTCAGTACTTC. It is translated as CASSQEPPTGGRENIQYF.

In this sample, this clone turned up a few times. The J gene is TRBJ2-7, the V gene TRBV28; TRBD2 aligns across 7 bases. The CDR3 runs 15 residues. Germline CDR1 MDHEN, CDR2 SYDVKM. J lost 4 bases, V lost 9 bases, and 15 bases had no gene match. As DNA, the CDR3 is TGTGCCAGTTTCAGGCTCCGGGGGGAAGAGTACGAGCAGTACTTC. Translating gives CASFRLRGEEYEQYF.

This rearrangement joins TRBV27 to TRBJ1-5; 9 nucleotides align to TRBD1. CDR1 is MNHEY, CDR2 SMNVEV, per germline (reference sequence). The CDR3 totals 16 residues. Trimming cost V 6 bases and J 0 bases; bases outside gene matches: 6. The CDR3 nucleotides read TGTGCCAGCAGCCCGGGACAGGGAGATAGCAATCAGCCCCAGCATTTT. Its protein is CASSPGQGDSNQPQHF.

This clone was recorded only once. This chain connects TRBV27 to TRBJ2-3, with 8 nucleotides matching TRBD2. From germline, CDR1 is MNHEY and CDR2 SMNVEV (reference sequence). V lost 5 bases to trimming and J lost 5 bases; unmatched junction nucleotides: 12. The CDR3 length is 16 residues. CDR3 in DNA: TGTGCCAGCAGTAAACGACTAGCGCCTCTTAGAGATACGCAGTATTTT. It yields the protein CASSKRLAPLRDTQYF.

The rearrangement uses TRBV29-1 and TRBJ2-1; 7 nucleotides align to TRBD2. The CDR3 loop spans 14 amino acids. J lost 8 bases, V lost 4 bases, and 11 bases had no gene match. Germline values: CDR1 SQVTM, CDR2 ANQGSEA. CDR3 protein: CSVGGYGGRDEQFF. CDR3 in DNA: TGCAGCGTTGGGGGATATGGGGGGAGGGATGAGCAGTTCTTC.

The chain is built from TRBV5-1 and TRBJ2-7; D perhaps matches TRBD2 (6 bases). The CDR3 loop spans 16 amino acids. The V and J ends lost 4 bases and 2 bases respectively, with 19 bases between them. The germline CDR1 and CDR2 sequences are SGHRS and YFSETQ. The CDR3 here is CASSPEPSGLTYEQYF. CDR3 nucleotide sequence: TGCGCCAGCAGCCCGGAGCCCAGCGGGCTAACCTACGAGCAGTACTTC. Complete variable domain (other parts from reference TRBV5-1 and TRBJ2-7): KAGVTQTPRYLIKTRGQQVTLSCSPISGHRSVSWYQQTPGQGLQFLFEYFSETQRNKGNFPGRFSGRQFSNSRSEMNVSTLELGDSALYLCASSPEPSGLTYEQYFGPGTRLTVT.

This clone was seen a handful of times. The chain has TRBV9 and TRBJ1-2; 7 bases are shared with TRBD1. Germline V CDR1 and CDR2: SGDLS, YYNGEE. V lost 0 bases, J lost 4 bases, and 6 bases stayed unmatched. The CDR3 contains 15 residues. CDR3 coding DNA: TGTGCCAGCAGCGTAGCAGGGGGAAGGGGCTATGGCTACACCTTC. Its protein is CASSVAGGRGYGYTF.

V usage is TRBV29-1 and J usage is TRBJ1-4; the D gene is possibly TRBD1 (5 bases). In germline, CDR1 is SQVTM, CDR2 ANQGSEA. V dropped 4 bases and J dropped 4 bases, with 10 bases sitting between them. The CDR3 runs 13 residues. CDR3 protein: CSVVRQGNEKLFF. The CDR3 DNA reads TGCAGCGTTGTCAGGCAGGGTAATGAAAAACTGTTTTTT.

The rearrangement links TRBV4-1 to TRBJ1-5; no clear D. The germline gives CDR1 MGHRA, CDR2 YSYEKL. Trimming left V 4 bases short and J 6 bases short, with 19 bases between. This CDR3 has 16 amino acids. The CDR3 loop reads CASSPWEKGGGQPQHF. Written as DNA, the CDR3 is TGCGCCAGCAGCCCCTGGGAGAAGGGAGGAGGTCAGCCCCAGCATTTT.

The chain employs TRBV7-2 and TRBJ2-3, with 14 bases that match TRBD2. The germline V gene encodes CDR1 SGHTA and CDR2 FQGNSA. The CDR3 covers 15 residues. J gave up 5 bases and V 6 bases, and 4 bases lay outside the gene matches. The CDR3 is CASRLGLAGVDTQYF. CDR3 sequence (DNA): TGTGCCAGCAGATTGGGACTAGCGGGAGTAGATACGCAGTATTTT.

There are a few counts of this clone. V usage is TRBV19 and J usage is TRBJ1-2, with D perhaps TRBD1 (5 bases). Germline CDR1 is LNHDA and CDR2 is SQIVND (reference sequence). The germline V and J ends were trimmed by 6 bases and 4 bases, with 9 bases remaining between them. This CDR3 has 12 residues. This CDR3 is CASREGRYGYTF. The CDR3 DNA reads TGTGCCAGTAGGGAGGGGCGCTATGGCTACACCTTC.

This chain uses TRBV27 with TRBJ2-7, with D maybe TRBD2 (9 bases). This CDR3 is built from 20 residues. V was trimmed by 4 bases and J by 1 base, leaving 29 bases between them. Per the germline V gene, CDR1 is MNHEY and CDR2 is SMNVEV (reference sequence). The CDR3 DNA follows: TGTGCCAGCAGTTCCCTCGGACAGGGAAGGGCGGGAGGGTGGTCCTACGAGCAGTACTTC. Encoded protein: CASSSLGQGRAGGWSYEQYF.

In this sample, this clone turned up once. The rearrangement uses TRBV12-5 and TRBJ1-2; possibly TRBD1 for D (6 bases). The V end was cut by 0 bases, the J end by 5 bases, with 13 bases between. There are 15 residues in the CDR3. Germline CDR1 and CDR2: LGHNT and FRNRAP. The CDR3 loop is CASGLVLGTQYGYTF. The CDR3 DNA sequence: TGTGCTAGTGGTTTGGTATTAGGGACACAGTATGGCTACACCTTC.

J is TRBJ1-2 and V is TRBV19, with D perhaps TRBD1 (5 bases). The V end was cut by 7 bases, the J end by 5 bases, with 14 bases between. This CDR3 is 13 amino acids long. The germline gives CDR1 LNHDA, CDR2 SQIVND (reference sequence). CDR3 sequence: CASIPAGRYGYTF. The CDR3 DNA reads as TGTGCCAGTATCCCGGCAGGGCGGTATGGCTACACCTTC. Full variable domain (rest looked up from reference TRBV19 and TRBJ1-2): DGGITQSPKYLFRKEGQNVTLSCEQNLNHDAMYWYRQDPGQGLRLIYYSQIVNDFQKGDIAEGYSVSREKKESFPLTVTSAQKNPTAFYLCASIPAGRYGYTFGSGTRLTVV.